This paragraph reports one T cell receptor (beta chain). It has no known antigen specificity. Just one base apart from a much larger clone, this may be a read error. The TCR beta CDR3 regions were amplified from RNA transcripts. For the first round of RT-PCR on the TCR CDR3, the HTBI primer set was used together with the Qiagen OneStep RT-PCR kit. Libraries were constructed in a second round of multiplex PCR, after which size selection and purification were carried out. The libraries were sequenced on an Illumina HiSeq2000 using paired-end 100 bp reads. The paper's processing steps were these. SOAPnuke was used to process the raw data, throwing out any read that contained adapters or uncalled bases, had a mean Phred below 15, or lacked an exact constant-primer or identifier match. High-quality paired reads were merged using COPE v1.2.5, and each unique nucleotide sequence was defined as a clonotype. Clonotypes were aligned to IMGT TRBV, TRBD and TRBJ reference segments using MiTCR v1.1. Only V-J combinations with frequency above 0.0001, covering about 99% of repertoires, were analysed. The TCS score was defined as F50 (clonal expansion) divided by E x V (chaos), with BLOSUM62-based TCRdist calculated between CDR3 peptides within each V-J. Welch's t-statistics and random forest reduced 450 to 600 V-J features to 13, which were used in a naive Bayes classifier (R e1071). The similarity between thyroid and blood repertoires was quantified using the Morisita-Horn index. TCRdb reworked the public reads: Q25 trimming with fastp, MiXCR clone assembly, productive beta chains retained. Each entry merges the rows of one CDR3 protein and shows their most common DNA and genes. These V and J calls are TCRdb output, not the study's own analysis. For this sample there are roughly 710,000 distinct CDR3 sequences; about 35% appear just once. Jointly, the top ten make up around 32% of the sample.

A patient counted as having stable Graves' hyperthyroidism if no progression to ophthalmopathy occurred over 18 months of follow-up. Hyperthyroidism patients were newly diagnosed, had a disease duration of under 2 months, and were aged 18 to 65 years. Patients with uncontrolled infections, other autoimmune diseases, pregnancy or lactation were excluded. Diagnoses relied on clinical symptoms, serum thyroxine and TRAb, thyroid ultrasound and orbital computed tomography. Ficoll-Paque density gradient centrifugation was used to isolate PBMCs from 10 ml of fresh peripheral blood. Total RNA was extracted using Trizol reagent, and RNA quality was assessed on an Agilent 2100 Bioanalyzer. This specimen belongs to a study of T cells in Graves' hyperthyroidism and ophthalmopathy (dated by TCRdb to between 2018 and 2021). About the investigation overall: Peripheral blood samples were taken at the time of initial diagnosis, prior to any treatment. To identify TCR V-J signatures that set the groups apart, the researchers used a discovery cohort of roughly 100 patients, made up of 40 to 45 with Graves' ophthalmopathy and some 56 with stable Graves' hyperthyroidism. Prospective prediction of ophthalmopathy was tested in an independent validation cohort of 18 to 20 hyperthyroidism patients and some 17 patients who later progressed to ophthalmopathy. The approximately 98 discovery patients were randomly divided into training and test sets at a 7:3 ratio. In roughly six Graves' hyperthyroidism patients, the study also compared T-cell repertoires from thyroid tissue with T-cell repertoires from blood. After blood sampling, hyperthyroidism patients were treated with methimazole at a starting dose of 30 mg daily, and ophthalmopathy patients were treated with high-dose intravenous methylprednisolone. TCR Vbeta CDR3 sequencing of 140 or so peripheral blood samples (approximately 44 ophthalmopathy, roughly 74 hyperthyroidism and around 17 progressor patients) is reported in the paper.

What the study reported, not specific to this receptor: Sample size was not statistically predetermined, and investigators were not blinded to group allocation. In validation, progression to ophthalmopathy was predicted by the model with 70.59% sensitivity and around 76% specificity, a median of roughly six months before onset. In cross-validation, a model built on a 13 V-J signature told ophthalmopathy apart from stable hyperthyroidism with approximately 90% sensitivity and approximately 81% specificity, and in testing the same model reached 80%/75%. Most expanded thyroid clonotypes (frequency above 0.001) were also detected in blood, suggesting blood repertoires may reflect thyroid immune responses.

The sequencing sample was made of blood. The TCR was taken from a woman in her 40s with Graves' hyperthyroidism.

CDR3 sequence: CASTLEGGGGANVLTF. At the DNA level, the sequence is TGTGCCAGCACCTTGGAAGGGGGCGGTGGGGCCAACGTCCTGACTTTC. In this chain, TRBV5-4 is recombined with TRBJ2-6, with 7 bases in between that match TRBD1. Including cysteine and phenylalanine, the CDR3 has 16 amino acids. Only the CDR3 DNA is retained, 48 bases long and in frame from the first base. CDR1 and CDR2, per the germline V gene (reference sequence), are SGHNT and YYREEE. This CDR3, with the reference TRBV5-4 and TRBJ2-6 proteins standing in past its ends, gives the full variable domain ETGVTQSPTHLIKTRGQQVTLRCSSQSGHNTVSWYQQALGQGPQFIFQYYREEENGRGNFPPRFSGLQFPNYSSELNVNALELDDSALYLCASTLEGGGGANVLTFGAGSRLTVL.